This TCR beta chain was recorded in a study of blood T cell repertoires in COVID-19. As for the study in general: COVID-19 samples from acute and convalescent phases originated in the United States, Italy and Spain. From T cells, B-cell-depleted T cells, or PBMCs came the material, which was cDNA or gDNA.

In the original analysis: Amplification of reference gene primers provided the estimated nucleated cell counts. Sequenced by immunoSEQ multiplex PCR; TCRdb stores in-frame clones only, minus some. V and J calls and clone size are copied from that table; D and trimming were computed from the DNA. The data hold 200,000 to 250,000 clones, with around 89% observed a single time. CDR1 is SGDLS and CDR2 is YYNGEE in the germline V gene. The CDR3 loop spans 15 amino acids. V gave up 0 bases and J gave up 3 bases, with 13 bases separating them. Patients from Seattle were sampled longitudinally, starting during active infection.

Sequences were obtained from peripheral blood. The clonotype originates from a young man with COVID-19, enrolled during active disease. The J gene is TRBJ2-7, the V gene TRBV9; D possibly corresponds to TRBD1 (5 bases). The CDR3 protein is CASSVDPQGNYEQYF. The CDR3 region has the DNA TGTGCCAGCAGCGTAGATCCCCAGGGTAACTACGAGCAGTACTTC.